The next 26 T cell receptor beta chains were all read from a single sample in a study of shared clonotypes between healthy human individuals. Sequenced by immunoSEQ multiplex PCR; TCRdb stores in-frame clones only, minus some. The sample includes 650,000 to 700,000 clones, about 90% seen only once; the top ten take 34%. Sample: memory CD8+ T cells from PBMCs. Subset denoted: CD45RO+ cells pooled with CCR7-negative TemRA cells. These receptors came from a man between 18 and 35 years old in good health. Some clones in this sample may be carry-over from other donors' samples.

The CDR3 loop reads CASSLELGGYTF. CDR3 in DNA: TGCGCCAGCAGCTTGGAGCTCGGCGGCTACACCTTC. This chain connects TRBV5-1 to TRBJ1-2; D uncertain. The CDR3 totals 12 residues. Germline CDR1 reads SGHRS; CDR2 reads YFSETQ. V lost 0 bases and J lost 8, with 8 bases in between.

V and J are TRBV7-3 and TRBJ1-2; possibly TRBD1 for D (6 bases). There are 13 residues in the CDR3. The ends were cut back, 2 bases at V and 8 bases at J, with 12 bases in the middle. From germline, CDR1 is SGHTA and CDR2 FQGTGA. CDR3 residues: CASSLGPGGGYTF. CDR3 coding DNA: TGTGCCAGCAGCTTAGGACCCGGGGGCGGCTACACCTTC.

V gene TRBV5-6 combines with J gene TRBJ2-7; no clear D gene. Per the germline V gene, CDR1 is SGHDT and CDR2 is YYEEEE. The V gene lost 1 base and the J gene lost 6 bases, with 8 bases spanning the gap. This CDR3 spans 12 amino acids. The DNA for the CDR3 is TGTGCCAGCAGCTTGTCCAGGAGCGAGCAGTACTTC. This sequence encodes CASSLSRSEQYF.

Only a few counts were recorded for this clone. The chain employs TRBV10-1 and TRBJ1-5; 10 nucleotides match TRBD1. This CDR3 is 18 amino acids long. Germline CDR1 is WNHNN and CDR2 is SYGVQD (reference sequence). The trim removed 0 bases at V and 1 base at J, leaving 6 bases unmatched. The CDR3 coding sequence is TGCGCCAGCAGTGAGTCGTTGGGGGACAGGGGAAGCAATCAGCCCCAGCATTTT. As protein: CASSESLGDRGSNQPQHF.

The chain couples TRBV19 to TRBJ1-2, with D perhaps TRBD1 (5 bases). CDR3 length equals 13 residues. Deletions cut 6 bases from V and 7 bases from J, with 15 bases between. In germline, CDR1 is LNHDA, CDR2 SQIVND (reference sequence). In DNA, the CDR3 is TGTGCCAGTAGCCCGAAGGGGCGGGGTGGCTACACCTTC. The encoded protein is CASSPKGRGGYTF.

The rearrangement links TRBV9 to TRBJ1-3; D is uncertain. Germline assignment: CDR1 SGDLS and CDR2 YYNGEE. Trimming pared 4 bases from V and 7 bases from J, leaving 12 bases between. This CDR3 has 13 amino acids. The CDR3 bases are TGTGCCAGCAGCCGAAGTGGAGCGAACACCATATATTTT. Amino acid sequence: CASSRSGANTIYF.

The chain uses TRBV28 and TRBJ2-2; D is undetermined. Per the germline V gene, CDR1 is MDHEN and CDR2 is SYDVKM. The CDR3 is made up of 12 amino acids. V was shortened by 4 bases and J by 8 bases, with 8 bases between the two germline ends. The CDR3 nucleotides read TGTGCCAGCAGTTACCGAGGTGGGGAGCTGTTTTTT. It codes for CASSYRGGELFF.

On this clone itself: At the DNA level, this CDR3 is encoded by other sequences in the same sample as well. The chain links TRBV28 to TRBJ2-7, with a possible D match to TRBD2 (5 bases). Trimming pared 3 bases from V and 0 bases from J, leaving 9 bases between. Germline assignment: CDR1 MDHEN and CDR2 SYDVKM. The CDR3 covers 14 residues. The chain's CDR3 is CASSLSGSSYEQYF. The CDR3 nucleotides are TGTGCCAGCAGTTTGAGCGGAAGCTCCTACGAGCAGTACTTC.

The rearrangement joins TRBV27 to TRBJ2-7, with a possible D match to TRBD1 (6 bases). The germline V gene encodes CDR1 MNHEY and CDR2 SMNVEV (reference sequence). Trimming shortened V by 3 bases and J by 3 bases, and 12 bases separated the two germline ends. The CDR3 covers 14 residues. In DNA form, the CDR3 reads TGTGCCAGCAGTTTGAGCAGGGGATTCTACGAGCAGTACTTC. Amino acids: CASSLSRGFYEQYF.

The chain links TRBV28 to TRBJ1-5, with D uncertain. The length of the CDR3 is 15 residues. V shed 2 bases and J shed 5 bases, with 13 bases lying between them. Germline V lookup: CDR1 MDHEN, CDR2 SYDVKM. The CDR3: CASSLILFGDQPQHF. In DNA form, the CDR3 reads TGTGCCAGCAGTTTAATCCTTTTCGGGGATCAGCCCCAGCATTTT.

The chain uses TRBV5-1 and TRBJ1-1; no reliable D call. The V end was cut by 2 bases, the J end by 4 bases, with 12 bases between. Germline V lookup: CDR1 SGHRS, CDR2 YFSETQ. The CDR3 has 14 amino acids. CDR3 loop: CASSLYDRFTEAFF. CDR3 DNA: TGCGCCAGCAGCTTATACGACCGCTTCACTGAAGCTTTCTTT.

The V gene is TRBV27, the J gene TRBJ1-2; perhaps TRBD1 as D (5 bases). Germline CDR1 and CDR2: MNHEY and SMNVEV (reference sequence). The CDR3 is 13 residues long. The V end was cut by 6 bases, the J end by 6 bases, with 14 bases between. As DNA, the CDR3 is TGTGCCAGCAGATCAGGGTTTAGCGATGGCTACACCTTC. This gives the protein CASRSGFSDGYTF.

This chain connects TRBV25-1 to TRBJ2-5, with D hard to call. The DNA end is a closer match to TRBJ2-7, so the J assignment may be wrong. CDR3 length: 13 amino acids. Germline V lookup: CDR1 MGHDK, CDR2 SYGVNS. This CDR3 reads CASSEGRYYEQYF. In nucleotides, the CDR3 is TGTGCCAGCAGTGAAGGGCGATACTACGAGCAGTACTTC.

The J gene is TRBJ2-1, the V gene TRBV19; 7 bases map to TRBD2. V dropped 2 bases and J dropped 2; count of bases not matched to a gene: 6. Germline CDR1 is LNHDA and CDR2 is SQIVND (reference sequence). The CDR3 covers 16 residues. The CDR3 here is CASSIIGGSPYNEQFF. The DNA of the CDR3 is TGTGCCAGTAGTATAATCGGGGGGTCGCCCTACAATGAGCAGTTCTTC.

The gene calls are TRBV6-6 and TRBJ1-5, with TRBD1 matching over 7 bases. This CDR3 comprises 15 residues. With V trimmed by 6 bases and J by 7 bases, 12 bases remained unmatched. The germline V gene has CDR1 MNHNY and CDR2 SVGAGI (reference sequence). CDR3 amino acids: CASSPTGASGQPQHF. CDR3 DNA: TGTGCCAGCAGCCCCACAGGGGCCTCGGGGCAGCCCCAGCATTTT.

CDR3: CASSKAGTGNYEQYF. CDR3 DNA sequence: TGTGCCAGCAGCAAAGCCGGGACAGGGAACTACGAGCAGTACTTC. The rearrangement joins TRBV7-9 to TRBJ2-7; 9 bases agree with TRBD1. CDR3 length equals 15 residues. The V and J ends lost 5 bases and 3 bases, in that order; junction bases with no gene match: 8. Germline-derived CDR1 and CDR2 are SEHNR and FQNEAQ (reference sequence).

The chain recombines TRBV6-1 with TRBJ1-2, with no clear D. The germline V gene encodes CDR1 MNHNS and CDR2 SASEGT. Between the trimmed V and J ends, which lost 2 bases and 0 bases, there was a span of 13 bases. The CDR3 contains 16 residues. The DNA for the CDR3 is TGTGCCAGCAGTGAAAATTCAATCGCGGCTAACTATGGCTACACCTTC. Protein sequence: CASSENSIAANYGYTF.

This chain links TRBV28 with TRBJ1-6; perhaps TRBD1 as D (6 bases). From germline, CDR1 is MDHEN and CDR2 SYDVKM. The V gene lost 5 bases and the J gene lost 11 bases, with 10 bases spanning the gap. This CDR3 contains 12 residues. CDR3 nucleotides: TGTGCCAGCAGTCTCGACAGGACACCCCTCCACTTT. It yields the protein CASSLDRTPLHF.

V gene TRBV27 combines with J gene TRBJ2-3, with D uncertain. Germline V lookup: CDR1 MNHEY, CDR2 SMNVEV (reference sequence). Trimming left V 2 bases short and J 2 bases short, with 11 bases between. This CDR3 has 15 amino acids. CDR3 sequence (DNA): TGTGCCAGCAGTTTAAAACCTCCGTACACAGATACGCAGTATTTT. Its translation is CASSLKPPYTDTQYF.

The chain links TRBV30 to TRBJ1-6; D is perhaps TRBD1 (6 bases). CDR3 length: 13 residues. The germline V gene encodes CDR1 GTSNPN and CDR2 SVGIG (reference sequence). V gave up 5 bases and J gave up 7 bases, with 12 bases separating them. CDR3 in DNA: TGTGCCTGGTCTGGACAGTCGAATTCACCCCTCCACTTT. It is translated as CAWSGQSNSPLHF.

The CDR3 nucleotides are TGTGCCTGGAGTGTAGGACACAGCTACGAGCAGTACTTC. The encoded protein is CAWSVGHSYEQYF. The chain is built from TRBV30 and TRBJ2-7, with D possibly TRBD1 on 5 matching bases. V was clipped by 0 bases and J by 3 bases, with 9 bases between them. The CDR3 has 13 amino acids. CDR1 is GTSNPN, CDR2 SVGIG, per germline (reference sequence).

V gene TRBV7-9 combines with J gene TRBJ1-2; D gene ambiguous. This CDR3 contains 12 residues. V lost 4 bases and J 2 bases, leaving 5 bases between the germline ends. Germline V lookup: CDR1 SEHNR, CDR2 FQNEAQ (reference sequence). CDR3: CASSSGNYGYTF. Here the CDR3 DNA reads TGTGCCAGCAGCTCCGGGAACTATGGCTACACCTTC.

The CDR3 protein is CASSWGTDLFGPEAFF. Here the CDR3 DNA reads TGCGCCAGCAGCTGGGGTACCGATTTGTTCGGCCCTGAAGCTTTCTTT. The V and J genes are TRBV5-1 and TRBJ1-1; D gene ambiguous. The V and J ends lost 3 bases and 6 bases respectively, with 21 bases between them. The CDR3 runs 16 residues. Per the germline V gene, CDR1 is SGHRS and CDR2 is YFSETQ.

This rearrangement joins TRBV27 to TRBJ2-7; D is unclear. V shed 2 bases and J shed 3 bases, with 14 bases lying between them. Per germline, CDR1 MNHEY and CDR2 SMNVEV (reference sequence). The CDR3 has 15 amino acids. CDR3 sequence (DNA): TGTGCCAGCAGTTTAGGATCGATGGGTGGCTACGAGCAGTACTTC. Encoded protein: CASSLGSMGGYEQYF.

Turning to this clone: One end of the junction is discordant with germline, which a read error may explain. This rearrangement joins TRBV5-6 to TRBJ2-7, with D tentatively TRBD1 (6 bases). From germline, CDR1 is SGHDT and CDR2 YYEEEE. CDR3 length: 12 residues. This chain's CDR3 is CASSPLLGARNF. The CDR3 DNA sequence: TGTGCCAGCAGTCCTCTTCTGGGGGCCCGGAACTTC. Together with reference TRBV5-6 and TRBJ2-7, the CDR3 gives the full variable domain: DAGVTQSPTHLIKTRGQQVTLRCSPKSGHDTVSWYQQALGQGPQFIFQYYEEEERQRGNFPDRFSGHQFPNYSSELNVNALLLGDSALYLCASSPLLGARNFGPGTRLTVT.

This chain uses TRBV10-2 with TRBJ2-2, with D unresolved. Per germline, CDR1 WSHSY and CDR2 SAAADI. This CDR3 has 14 amino acids. The germline V and J ends were trimmed by 0 bases and 7 bases, with 9 bases remaining between them. Written as DNA, the CDR3 is TGCGCCAGCAGTGAGTCTAGAGGAATCGGGGAGCTGTTTTTT. Translation gives CASSESRGIGELFF.